The 4 T cell receptor beta chains in this list originate from one sample, sequenced in a study of tumor and adjacent non-tumor tissue in lung cancer (dated by TCRdb to between 2018 and 2020). The method behind the library was multiplex PCR. Sequencing took place on an Illumina HiSeq 2500. Following protocols modified from ARM-PCR, the researchers constructed TCRbeta libraries through three rounds of nested PCR with primers (Table S4). In TCRdb, the public reads were trimmed at Q25 with fastp and aligned with MiXCR, with productive beta chains retained. Each record represents a unique CDR3 protein, reported with the most common genes and DNA among its rows. Here the sample has under 150,000 distinct CDR3 sequences; approximately 64% occur a single time. The ten biggest clones cover 15% to 20% of the sample. RNA was isolated from bulk, unsorted tissue, and RNA quality was assessed with a NanoDrop ND-1000 and an Agilent 2100.

The specimen was lung tumor tissue. Every receptor here comes from a man between 60 and 70 years old with small cell lung cancer.

This clonotype was found many times. V is TRBV28 and J is TRBJ1-5; TRBD1 matches at 10 bases. Losses at the gene ends were 5 bases for V and 4 bases for J; bases not matched to a gene: 5. The CDR3 is made up of 15 amino acids. Germline CDR1 and CDR2: MDHEN and SYDVKM. The CDR3 reads CASSLTGGENQPQHF. Written as DNA, the CDR3 is TGTGCCAGCAGTCTGACAGGGGGCGAGAATCAGCCCCAGCATTTT.

This clonotype was seen once. At one end the junction does not follow the germline gene, possibly because of a read error. This chain links TRBV6-6 with TRBJ1-2, with unresolved D. CDR3 length: 12 amino acids. Germline V gives CDR1 MNHNY, CDR2 SVGAGI (reference sequence). CDR3 loop: CASSYGNYGYAF. The DNA for the CDR3 is TGTGCCAGCAGTTATGGGAACTATGGCTACGCCTTC.

For this clonotype: Just one base apart from a much larger clone, this may be a read error. This chain connects TRBV5-4 to TRBJ1-1; D ambiguous. The CDR3 contains 12 residues. Germline values: CDR1 SGHNT, CDR2 YYREEE (reference sequence). V was cut by 3 bases and J by 3 bases, with 6 bases left in between. CDR3 protein: CASSSLYTEAFF. CDR3 in DNA: TGTGCCAGCAGCTCGCTATACACTGAAGCTTTCTTT.

This sequence joins TRBV11-3 and TRBJ2-1, with D uncertain. Trimming cost V 5 bases and J 1 base, with 6 bases left between them. This CDR3 spans 13 amino acids. Germline V gene sequence: CDR1 SGHNT, CDR2 YENEEA. The chain's CDR3 is CASSRVSYNEQFF. The CDR3 region has the DNA TGTGCCAGCAGCCGGGTGTCCTACAATGAGCAGTTCTTC.